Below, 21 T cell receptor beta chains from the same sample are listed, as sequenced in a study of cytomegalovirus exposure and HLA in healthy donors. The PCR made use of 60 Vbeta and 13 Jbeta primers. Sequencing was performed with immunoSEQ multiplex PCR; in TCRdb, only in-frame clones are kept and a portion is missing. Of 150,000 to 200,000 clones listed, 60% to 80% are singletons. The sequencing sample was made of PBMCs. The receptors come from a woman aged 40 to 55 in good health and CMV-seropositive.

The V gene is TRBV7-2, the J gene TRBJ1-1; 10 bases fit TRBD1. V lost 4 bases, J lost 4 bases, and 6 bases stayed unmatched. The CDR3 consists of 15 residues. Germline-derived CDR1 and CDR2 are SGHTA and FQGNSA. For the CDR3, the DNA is TGTGCCAGCAGCTCACGACAGGGGGCGAGCACTGAAGCTTTCTTT. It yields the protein CASSSRQGASTEAFF. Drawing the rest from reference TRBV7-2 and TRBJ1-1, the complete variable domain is GAGVSQSPSNKVTEKGKDVELRCDPISGHTALYWYRQSLGQGLEFLIYFQGNSAPDKSGLPSDRFSAERTGGSVSTLTIQRTQQEDSAVYLCASSSRQGASTEAFFGQGTRLTVV.

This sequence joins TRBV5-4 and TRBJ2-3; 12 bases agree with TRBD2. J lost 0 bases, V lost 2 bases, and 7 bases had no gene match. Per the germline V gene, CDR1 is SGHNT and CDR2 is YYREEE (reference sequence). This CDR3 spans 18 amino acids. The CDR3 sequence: CASSLLAGGRRSTDTQYF. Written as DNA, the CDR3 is TGTGCCAGCAGCTTACTAGCGGGGGGAAGACGTAGCACAGATACGCAGTATTTT.

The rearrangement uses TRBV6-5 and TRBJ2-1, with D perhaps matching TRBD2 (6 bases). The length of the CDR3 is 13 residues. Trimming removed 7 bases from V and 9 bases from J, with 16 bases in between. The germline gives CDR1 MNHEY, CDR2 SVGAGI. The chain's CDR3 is CASTKPPAGEQFF. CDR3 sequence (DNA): TGTGCCAGCACCAAGCCCCCAGCGGGTGAGCAGTTCTTC.

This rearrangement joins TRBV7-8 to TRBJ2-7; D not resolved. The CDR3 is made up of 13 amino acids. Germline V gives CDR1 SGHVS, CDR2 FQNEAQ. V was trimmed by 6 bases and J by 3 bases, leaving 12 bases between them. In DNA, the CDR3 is TGTGCCAGCAGTCCAAACCGGGTCTACGAGCAGTACTTC. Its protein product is CASSPNRVYEQYF.

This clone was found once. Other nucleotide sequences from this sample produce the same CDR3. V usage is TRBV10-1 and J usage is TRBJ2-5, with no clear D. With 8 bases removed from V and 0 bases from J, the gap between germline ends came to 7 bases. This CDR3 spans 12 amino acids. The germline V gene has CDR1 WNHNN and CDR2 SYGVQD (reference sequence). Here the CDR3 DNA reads TGCGCCAGCGGGCCCAACCAAGAGACCCAGTACTTC. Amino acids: CASGPNQETQYF.

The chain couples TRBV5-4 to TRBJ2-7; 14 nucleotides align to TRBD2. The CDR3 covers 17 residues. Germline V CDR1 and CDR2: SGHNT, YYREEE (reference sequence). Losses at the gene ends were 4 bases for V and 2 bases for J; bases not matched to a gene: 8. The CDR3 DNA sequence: TGTGCCAGCAGCCCGGGACTAGCGGGAGTATTAGCCTACGAGCAGTACTTC. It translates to CASSPGLAGVLAYEQYF.

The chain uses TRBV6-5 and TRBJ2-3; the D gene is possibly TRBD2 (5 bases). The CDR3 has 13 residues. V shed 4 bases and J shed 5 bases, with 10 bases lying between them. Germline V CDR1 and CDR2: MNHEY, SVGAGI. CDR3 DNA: TGTGCCAGCAGTTCACGGGATGGAGATACGCAGTATTTT. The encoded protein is CASSSRDGDTQYF.

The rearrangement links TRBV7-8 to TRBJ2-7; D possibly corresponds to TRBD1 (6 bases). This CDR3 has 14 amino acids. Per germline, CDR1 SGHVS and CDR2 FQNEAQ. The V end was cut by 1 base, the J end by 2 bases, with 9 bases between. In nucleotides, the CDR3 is TGTGCCAGCAGCTTAGTGACAGGTACCTACGAGCAGTACTTC. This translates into CASSLVTGTYEQYF. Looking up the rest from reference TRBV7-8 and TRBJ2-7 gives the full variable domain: GAGVSQSPRYKVAKRGQDVALRCDPISGHVSLFWYQQALGQGPEFLTYFQNEAQLDKSGLPSDRFFAERPEGSVSTLKIQRTQQEDSAVYLCASSLVTGTYEQYFGPGTRLTVT.

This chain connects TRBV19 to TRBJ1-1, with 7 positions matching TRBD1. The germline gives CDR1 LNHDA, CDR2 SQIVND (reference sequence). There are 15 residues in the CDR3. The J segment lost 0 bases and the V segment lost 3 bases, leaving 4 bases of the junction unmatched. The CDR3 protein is CASSMGTELNTEAFF. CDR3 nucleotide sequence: TGTGCCAGTAGTATGGGGACAGAACTGAACACTGAAGCTTTCTTT.

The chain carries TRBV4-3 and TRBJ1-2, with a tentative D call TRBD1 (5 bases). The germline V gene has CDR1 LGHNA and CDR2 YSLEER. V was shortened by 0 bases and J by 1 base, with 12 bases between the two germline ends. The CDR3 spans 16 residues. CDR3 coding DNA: TGCGCCAGCAGCCAAGATTGGAGACAGATTAACTATGGCTACACCTTC. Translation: CASSQDWRQINYGYTF.

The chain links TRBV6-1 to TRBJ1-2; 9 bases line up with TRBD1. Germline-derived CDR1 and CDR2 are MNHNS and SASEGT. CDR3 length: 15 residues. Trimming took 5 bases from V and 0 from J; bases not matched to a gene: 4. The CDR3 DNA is TGTGCCAGCAGTCAGGGACAGGGTACTAACTATGGCTACACCTTC. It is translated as CASSQGQGTNYGYTF.

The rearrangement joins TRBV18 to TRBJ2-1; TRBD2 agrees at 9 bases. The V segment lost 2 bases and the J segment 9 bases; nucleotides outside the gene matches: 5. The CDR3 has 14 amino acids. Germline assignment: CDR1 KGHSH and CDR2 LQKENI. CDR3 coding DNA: TGTGCCAGCTCACCAGATACAGCGGGAGGTGAGCAGTTCTTC. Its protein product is CASSPDTAGGEQFF. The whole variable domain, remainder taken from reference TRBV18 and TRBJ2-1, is NAGVMQNPRHLVRRRGQEARLRCSPMKGHSHVYWYRQLPEEGLKFMVYLQKENIIDESGMPKERFSAEFPKEGPSILRIQQVVRGDSAAYFCASSPDTAGGEQFFGPGTRLTVL.

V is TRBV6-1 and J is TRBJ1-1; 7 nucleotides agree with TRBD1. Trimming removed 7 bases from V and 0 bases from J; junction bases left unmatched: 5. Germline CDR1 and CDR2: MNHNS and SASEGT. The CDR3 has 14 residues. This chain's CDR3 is CASIWGQLNTEAFF. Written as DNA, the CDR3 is TGTGCCAGCATTTGGGGACAGTTGAACACTGAAGCTTTCTTT.

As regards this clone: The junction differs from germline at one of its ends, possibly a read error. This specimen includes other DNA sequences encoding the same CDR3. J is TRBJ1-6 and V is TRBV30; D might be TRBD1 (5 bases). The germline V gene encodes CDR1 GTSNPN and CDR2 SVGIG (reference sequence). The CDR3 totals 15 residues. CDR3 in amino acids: CAWSVRGLYNSPLHF. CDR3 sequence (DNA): TGTGCCTGGAGTGTACGGGGACTTTATAATTCCCCCCTCCACTTT.

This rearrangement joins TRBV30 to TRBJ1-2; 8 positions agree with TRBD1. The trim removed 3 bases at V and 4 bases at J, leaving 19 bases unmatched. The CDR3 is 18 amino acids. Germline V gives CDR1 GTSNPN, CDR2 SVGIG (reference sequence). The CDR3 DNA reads TGTGCCTGGAGCTTAGCCTGGGGACAGGTTGGCCTCGGCTATGGCTACACCTTC. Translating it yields CAWSLAWGQVGLGYGYTF. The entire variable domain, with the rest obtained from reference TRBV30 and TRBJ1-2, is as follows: SQTIHQWPATLVQPVGSPLSLECTVEGTSNPNLYWYRQAAGRGLQLLFYSVGIGQISSEVPQNLSASRPQDRQFILSSKKLLLSDSGFYLCAWSLAWGQVGLGYGYTFGSGTRLTVV.

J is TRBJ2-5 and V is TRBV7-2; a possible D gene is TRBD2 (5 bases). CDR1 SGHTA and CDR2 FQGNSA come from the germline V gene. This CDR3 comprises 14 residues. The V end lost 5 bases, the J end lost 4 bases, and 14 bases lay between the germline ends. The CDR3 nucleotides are TGTGCCAGCAGCCTCACGCTAGCTCCAGAGACCCAGTACTTC. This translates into CASSLTLAPETQYF. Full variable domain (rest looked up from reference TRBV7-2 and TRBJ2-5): GAGVSQSPSNKVTEKGKDVELRCDPISGHTALYWYRQSLGQGLEFLIYFQGNSAPDKSGLPSDRFSAERTGGSVSTLTIQRTQQEDSAVYLCASSLTLAPETQYFGPGTRLLVL.

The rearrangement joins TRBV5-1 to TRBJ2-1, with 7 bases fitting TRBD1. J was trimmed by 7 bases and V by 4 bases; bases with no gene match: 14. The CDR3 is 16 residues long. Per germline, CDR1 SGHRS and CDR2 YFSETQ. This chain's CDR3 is CASSPGEGARVNEQFF. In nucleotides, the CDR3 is TGCGCCAGCAGCCCCGGAGAGGGGGCGCGGGTAAATGAGCAGTTCTTC.

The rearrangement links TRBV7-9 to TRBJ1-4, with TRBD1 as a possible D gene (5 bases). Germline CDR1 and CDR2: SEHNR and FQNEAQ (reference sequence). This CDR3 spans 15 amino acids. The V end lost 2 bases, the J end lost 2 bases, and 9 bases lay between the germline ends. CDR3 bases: TGTGCCAGCAGCTTACAGCCAGGGACTAATGAAAAACTGTTTTTT. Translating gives CASSLQPGTNEKLFF.

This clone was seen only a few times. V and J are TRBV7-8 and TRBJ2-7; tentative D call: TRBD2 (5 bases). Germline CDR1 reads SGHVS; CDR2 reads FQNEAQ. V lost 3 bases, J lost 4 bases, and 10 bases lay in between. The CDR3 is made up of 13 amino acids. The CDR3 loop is CASSLEDVYEQYF. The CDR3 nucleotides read TGTGCCAGCAGCTTGGAGGACGTTTACGAGCAGTACTTC.

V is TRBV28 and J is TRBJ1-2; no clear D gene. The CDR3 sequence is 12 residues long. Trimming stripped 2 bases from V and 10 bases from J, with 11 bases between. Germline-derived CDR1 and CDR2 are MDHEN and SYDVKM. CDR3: CASSLTVAYYTF. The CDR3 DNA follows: TGTGCCAGCAGTTTAACGGTTGCGTACTACACCTTC.

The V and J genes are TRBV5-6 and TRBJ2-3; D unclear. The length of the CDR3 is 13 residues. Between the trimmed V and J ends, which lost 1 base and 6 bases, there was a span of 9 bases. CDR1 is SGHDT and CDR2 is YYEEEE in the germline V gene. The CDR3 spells CASSLTALDTQYF. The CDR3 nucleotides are TGTGCCAGCAGCTTGACCGCACTCGATACGCAGTATTTT.